These 29 T cell receptor beta chains originate from one sample sequenced in a study of CD8+ T cells in alopecia areata. The sequencing template was cDNA reverse transcribed from extracted RNA. Some clones are missing from TCRdb's copy, which holds only in-frame ones; the method was immunoSEQ multiplex PCR. This sample has nearly 200,000 clones, with over 45% found just once. Treatment defined: oral pan-JAK inhibitor, 5-10 mg twice daily. The source was CD4+ T cells sorted from blood, collected at week 24, from a patient treated with tofacitinib. Receptors were obtained from a human donor with alopecia areata.

J is TRBJ1-1 and V is TRBV20-1; the D is unclear. CDR3 length: 11 residues. Germline V gene data show CDR1 as DFQATT and CDR2 as SNEGSKA (reference sequence). Deletions cut 6 bases from V and 1 base from J, with 6 bases between. In DNA, the CDR3 is TGCAGTGCACGACAGAACACTGAAGCTTTCTTT. Its translation is CSARQNTEAFF.

The rearrangement links TRBV14 to TRBJ2-5, with unresolved D. The CDR3 is made up of 13 amino acids. Germline values: CDR1 SGHDN, CDR2 FVKESK. V was pared by 4 bases and J by 0 bases, with 6 bases between. The CDR3 nucleotides read TGTGCCAGCAGCCGCACGTACCAAGAGACCCAGTACTTC. This sequence encodes CASSRTYQETQYF.

The gene calls are TRBV29-1 and TRBJ2-5; 7 bases map to TRBD1. V lost 4 bases to trimming and J lost 1 base; unmatched junction nucleotides: 6. Germline V CDR1 and CDR2: SQVTM, ANQGSEA. The CDR3 runs 14 residues. CDR3 DNA: TGCAGCGTTGTGGCACAGGGGACCCAAGAGACCCAGTACTTC. Protein: CSVVAQGTQETQYF.

The chain links TRBV5-1 to TRBJ1-1, with 8 nucleotides matching TRBD1. Trimming at V came to 4 bases and at J to 4 bases, leaving 15 bases not matched to a gene. Germline V gene lookup returns CDR1 SGHRS and CDR2 YFSETQ. The CDR3 spans 17 residues. CDR3 in DNA: TGCGCCAGCAGCCACACACGGGGCAGGGGGCTTACCACTGAAGCTTTCTTT. Translating it yields CASSHTRGRGLTTEAFF.

In its sample, this clone was seen a few times. The V call is TRBV5-1, the J call TRBJ1-2; maybe TRBD1 (6 bases). The germline gives CDR1 SGHRS, CDR2 YFSETQ. The length of the CDR3 is 13 residues. The V gene lost 4 bases and the J gene lost 4 bases, with 11 bases spanning the gap. The CDR3 loop reads CASSTGTSYGYTF. The CDR3, as DNA: TGCGCCAGCAGCACCGGGACAAGCTATGGCTACACCTTC. The entire variable domain, with the rest obtained from reference TRBV5-1 and TRBJ1-2, is as follows: KAGVTQTPRYLIKTRGQQVTLSCSPISGHRSVSWYQQTPGQGLQFLFEYFSETQRNKGNFPGRFSGRQFSNSRSEMNVSTLELGDSALYLCASSTGTSYGYTFGSGTRLTVV.

This sequence joins TRBV4-1 and TRBJ2-7; D is unclear. Germline V lookup: CDR1 MGHRA, CDR2 YSYEKL. V gave up 6 bases and J gave up 3 bases, with 15 bases separating them. CDR3 size: 14 residues. In nucleotides, the CDR3 is TGCGCCAGCAGAACGGTCGACGTCAGCTACGAGCAGTACTTC. Residues: CASRTVDVSYEQYF.

The chain has TRBV11-1 and TRBJ2-7, with TRBD1 identical over 8 bases. This CDR3 has 16 residues. The J segment lost 1 base and the V segment lost 5 bases, leaving 10 bases of the junction unmatched. CDR1 is SGHAT, CDR2 FQDESV, per germline (reference sequence). The CDR3 loop is CASSIYDRGGSYEQYF. CDR3 DNA: TGTGCCAGCAGCATTTATGACAGGGGCGGTTCCTACGAGCAGTACTTC.

V usage is TRBV25-1 and J usage is TRBJ2-7; TRBD1 matches at 8 bases. The CDR3 consists of 14 residues. The V and J ends lost 5 bases and 4 bases, in that order; junction bases with no gene match: 7. Germline V lookup: CDR1 MGHDK, CDR2 SYGVNS. This CDR3 reads CASSTGTGGYEQYF. Here the CDR3 DNA reads TGTGCCAGCAGTACCGGGACAGGAGGGTACGAGCAGTACTTC.

The chain uses TRBV7-8 and TRBJ2-5; 7 nucleotides align to TRBD1. Germline CDR1 reads SGHVS; CDR2 reads FQNEAQ. The V gene end was trimmed by 5 bases and the J gene end by 4 bases; junction bases not matched to a gene: 4. This CDR3 spans 13 amino acids. CDR3 residues: CASSANRGETQYF. The CDR3 DNA reads TGTGCCAGCAGCGCGAACAGGGGAGAGACCCAGTACTTC. The variable domain in full, with the rest retrieved from reference TRBV7-8 and TRBJ2-5, is GAGVSQSPRYKVAKRGQDVALRCDPISGHVSLFWYQQALGQGPEFLTYFQNEAQLDKSGLPSDRFFAERPEGSVSTLKIQRTQQEDSAVYLCASSANRGETQYFGPGTRLLVL.

J is TRBJ1-3 and V is TRBV7-6; 7 nucleotides match TRBD1. Germline V gene data show CDR1 as SGHVS and CDR2 as FNYEAQ. This CDR3 has 16 amino acids. V trimming: 5 bases; J trimming: 0 bases; junction bases outside the gene matches: 7. The CDR3 is CASSAQQGSSGNTIYF. The CDR3, as DNA: TGTGCCAGCAGCGCCCAACAGGGGAGCTCTGGAAACACCATATATTTT.

This clone has only a few counts. The rearrangement joins TRBV28 to TRBJ2-2; D might be TRBD1 or TRBD2, each matching 5 bases. Germline V gene data show CDR1 as MDHEN and CDR2 as SYDVKM. The V gene lost 6 bases and the J gene lost 4 bases, with 15 bases spanning the gap. CDR3 length equals 15 residues. The DNA of the CDR3 is TGTGCCAGCAGCCAGCAGGGAGTAAGCACCGGGGAGCTGTTTTTT. This encodes CASSQQGVSTGELFF.

The chain carries TRBV9 and TRBJ2-1; D gene ambiguous. Germline loops: CDR1 SGDLS, CDR2 YYNGEE. The CDR3 sequence is 12 residues long. Trimming shortened V by 3 bases and J by 7 bases, and 8 bases separated the two germline ends. The CDR3, as DNA: TGTGCCAGCAGCGCTGGACGGAATGAGCAGTTCTTC. Translation gives CASSAGRNEQFF.

The rearrangement links TRBV15 to TRBJ2-5; 11 bases line up with TRBD1. V shed 5 bases and J 5 bases; nucleotides not matched to a gene: 7. CDR1 is LNHNV and CDR2 is YYDKDF in the germline V gene (reference sequence). The CDR3 consists of 15 residues. The CDR3 spells CATSAWTGGTETQYF. In DNA form, the CDR3 reads TGTGCCACCAGCGCATGGACAGGGGGCACGGAGACCCAGTACTTC.

This chain joins TRBV7-7 and TRBJ2-7, with D unresolved. The length of the CDR3 is 13 residues. Germline values: CDR1 SSHAT, CDR2 FNYEAQ (reference sequence). V lost 0 bases and J 3 bases, leaving 6 bases between the germline ends. CDR3 residues: CASSLAWNYEQYF. DNA of the CDR3: TGTGCCAGCAGCTTAGCCTGGAACTACGAGCAGTACTTC.

The chain recombines TRBV19 with TRBJ1-1; no reliable D call. Germline-derived CDR1 and CDR2 are LNHDA and SQIVND (reference sequence). Trimming removed 5 bases at V and 3 bases at J, with 10 bases between. The CDR3 is 13 residues long. CDR3 DNA sequence: TGTGCCAGTAGTTCCTCGTTGGACACTGAAGCTTTCTTT. Protein: CASSSSLDTEAFF.

The chain has TRBV5-1 and TRBJ1-2, with a tentative D call TRBD1 (6 bases). Trimming removed 6 bases from V and 4 bases from J, with 19 bases in between. This CDR3 spans 15 amino acids. CDR1 SGHRS and CDR2 YFSETQ come from the germline V gene. As DNA, the CDR3 is TGCGCCAGCACCCCAGGGGAACAGGGCGGCTATGGCTACACCTTC. It is translated as CASTPGEQGGYGYTF. Full variable domain (remainder filled in from reference TRBV5-1 and TRBJ1-2): KAGVTQTPRYLIKTRGQQVTLSCSPISGHRSVSWYQQTPGQGLQFLFEYFSETQRNKGNFPGRFSGRQFSNSRSEMNVSTLELGDSALYLCASTPGEQGGYGYTFGSGTRLTVV.

The chain is built from TRBV12-5 and TRBJ2-2, with 13 bases lining up with TRBD2. The germline gives CDR1 LGHNT, CDR2 FRNRAP. V was clipped by 6 bases and J by 5 bases; unmatched bases: 3. CDR3 length: 15 amino acids. CDR3 nucleotide sequence: TGTGCTAGTGGAAGACTAGCGGGAGGTACCGGGGAGCTGTTTTTT. As protein: CASGRLAGGTGELFF.

This sequence joins TRBV29-1 and TRBJ2-3, with D unclear. V lost 6 bases, J lost 2 bases, and 6 bases lay in between. The CDR3 is 11 amino acids. Germline loops: CDR1 SQVTM, CDR2 ANQGSEA. CDR3 region: CSVFLTDTQYF. The CDR3 DNA reads as TGCAGCGTCTTCCTCACAGATACGCAGTATTTT.

This clone was found once. The rearrangement links TRBV29-1 to TRBJ2-7, with D unresolved. Germline CDR1 reads SQVTM; CDR2 reads ANQGSEA. The CDR3 has 13 amino acids. Trimming stripped 4 bases from V and 0 bases from J, with 10 bases between. In nucleotides, the CDR3 is TGCAGCGTTGCATGGATTAGCTCCTACGAGCAGTACTTC. Residues: CSVAWISSYEQYF.

The J gene is TRBJ1-4, the V gene TRBV27, with D possibly matching TRBD1 (5 bases). This CDR3 has 14 amino acids. Germline V gives CDR1 MNHEY, CDR2 SMNVEV (reference sequence). Trimming pared 3 bases from V and 11 bases from J, leaving 16 bases between. The CDR3 sequence: CASSLDRGGVKLFF. In nucleotides, the CDR3 is TGTGCCAGCAGTTTGGACCGTGGAGGGGTGAAACTGTTTTTT.

The V and J genes are TRBV18 and TRBJ1-2; D ambiguous. The germline gives CDR1 KGHSH, CDR2 LQKENI. The CDR3 totals 13 residues. V lost 3 bases to trimming and J lost 5 bases, with 10 bases between them. This CDR3 is CASSPLEEYGYTF. CDR3 DNA: TGTGCCAGCTCACCTCTCGAAGAGTATGGCTACACCTTC.

The rearrangement uses TRBV7-9 and TRBJ2-6; no definite D call. V was cut by 2 bases and J by 0 bases, with 14 bases left in between. Per germline, CDR1 SEHNR and CDR2 FQNEAQ (reference sequence). There are 18 residues in the CDR3. CDR3 loop: CASSLRARTYSGANVLTF. DNA of the CDR3: TGTGCCAGCAGCTTACGGGCCAGGACCTACTCTGGGGCCAACGTCCTGACTTTC.

This clone was detected only a few times. In nucleotides, the CDR3 is TGCGCCAGCAGCTTGTTGACTAGCGGGGCTGCAGATACGCAGTATTTT. Amino acids: CASSLLTSGAADTQYF. The chain joins TRBV5-1 to TRBJ2-3; 11 nucleotides match TRBD2. Germline CDR1 SGHRS, CDR2 YFSETQ. The J segment lost 4 bases and the V segment lost 1 base, leaving 5 bases of the junction unmatched. CDR3 length: 16 residues.

The rearrangement uses TRBV5-1 and TRBJ2-5, with a tentative D call TRBD2 (7 bases). The CDR3 consists of 15 residues. V gave up 3 bases and J gave up 4 bases, with 16 bases separating them. CDR1 SGHRS and CDR2 YFSETQ come from the germline V gene. This CDR3 reads CASSSPQGGGETQYF. Written as DNA, the CDR3 is TGCGCCAGCAGCTCCCCCCAGGGAGGGGGAGAGACCCAGTACTTC.

The genes are TRBV30 and TRBJ1-3; weak D call: TRBD1 (5 bases). V was shortened by 7 bases and J by 2 bases, with 9 bases between the two germline ends. The CDR3 consists of 12 residues. The germline V gene has CDR1 GTSNPN and CDR2 SVGIG (reference sequence). CDR3 nucleotides: TGTGCCTTGACAGTAACTGGAAACACCATATATTTT. Protein: CALTVTGNTIYF.

This chain uses TRBV6-6 with TRBJ2-4, with 9 bases identical to TRBD2. The CDR3 has 13 amino acids. Germline values: CDR1 MNHNY, CDR2 SVGAGI (reference sequence). With V trimmed by 10 bases and J by 6 bases, 7 bases remained unmatched. The CDR3, as DNA: TGTGCCACCCAGCGGGAGGTCCGAAACATTCAGTACTTC. Protein product: CATQREVRNIQYF.

The chain combines TRBV7-9 with TRBJ2-5; TRBD1 aligns across 9 bases. CDR1 is SEHNR and CDR2 is FQNEAQ in the germline V gene (reference sequence). V was pared by 5 bases and J by 2 bases, with 9 bases of the junction left unmatched. The CDR3 is 16 residues long. This chain's CDR3 is CASSQTGGQGQETQYF. The CDR3 bases are TGTGCCAGCAGCCAAACAGGGGGCCAGGGGCAAGAGACCCAGTACTTC.

The chain recombines TRBV5-1 with TRBJ2-3, with 7 bases lining up with TRBD1. The CDR3 is made up of 14 amino acids. Germline CDR1 SGHRS, CDR2 YFSETQ. The ends lost 4 bases at V and 6 bases at J; junction bases unmatched: 8. DNA for the CDR3: TGCGCCAGCAGCGTCATACAGGGGTCGGATACGCAGTATTTT. Translation: CASSVIQGSDTQYF.

The genes are TRBV4-1 and TRBJ2-7; tentatively, D is TRBD1 (5 bases). Deletions cut 1 base from V and 3 bases from J, with 7 bases between. Germline values: CDR1 MGHRA, CDR2 YSYEKL. The CDR3 is made up of 13 amino acids. CDR3 amino acids: CASSQAQVYEQYF. The CDR3 bases are TGCGCCAGCAGCCAAGCACAGGTCTACGAGCAGTACTTC.